The 5 T cell receptor beta chains in this list originate from one sample, sequenced in a study of neurological immune-mediated disorders. MiXCR was run by TCRdb on the 5' RACE reads, yielding one entry per CDR3 protein. The profile shows about 95,000 distinct CDR3 sequences, 3.5% of them singletons. The sequencing sample was made of PBMCs. Receptors originate from a woman younger than 30 with multiple sclerosis.

This clonotype was seen many times. The gene calls are TRBV3-1 and TRBJ2-1, with 7 positions matching TRBD2. V lost 6 bases and J lost 3; bases outside the gene matches: 11. CDR1 and CDR2 (germline): LGHDT, YNNKEL (reference sequence). This CDR3 contains 16 residues. The CDR3 spells CASRRSGGRVYNEQFF. CDR3 nucleotides: TGTGCCAGCAGACGATCAGGAGGGAGGGTCTACAATGAGCAGTTCTTC.

This clonotype was seen at least ten times. The chain has TRBV10-3 and TRBJ1-6, with TRBD1 matching 8 bases. CDR1 and CDR2 (germline): ENHRY, SYGVKD. V dropped 8 bases and J dropped 10; count of bases not matched to a gene: 10. The CDR3 consists of 14 residues. The CDR3 reads CAIRTGGIQSPLHF. The CDR3 DNA reads as TGTGCCATCCGAACAGGGGGTATCCAGTCACCCCTCCACTTT.

The sample holds many counts of this clonotype. The chain joins TRBV5-1 to TRBJ1-1; unclear D gene. The CDR3 runs to 13 residues. Trimming removed 5 bases from V and 5 bases from J, with 13 bases in between. Germline CDR1 reads SGHRS; CDR2 reads YFSETQ. CDR3 loop: CASRASKLTEAFF. CDR3 coding DNA: TGCGCCAGCAGGGCATCGAAGCTTACTGAAGCTTTCTTT.

This clonotype was detected many times. V and J are TRBV3-1 and TRBJ2-3; 10 bases fit TRBD2. This CDR3 is built from 16 residues. The V gene end was trimmed by 2 bases and the J gene end by 4 bases; junction bases not matched to a gene: 6. Germline CDR1 reads LGHDT; CDR2 reads YNNKEL (reference sequence). The CDR3 sequence is CASSQRPSGRSDTQYF. The CDR3 DNA follows: TGTGCCAGCAGCCAACGTCCTAGCGGGAGATCAGATACGCAGTATTTT.

In its sample, this clonotype was seen many times. V is TRBV5-1 and J is TRBJ2-7; perhaps D is TRBD1 or TRBD2 (5 bases each). Trimming removed 0 bases from V and 0 bases from J, with 13 bases in between. This CDR3 is 16 amino acids long. Germline V CDR1 and CDR2: SGHRS, YFSETQ. This CDR3 is CASSLDWDESSYEQYF. The CDR3 nucleotides are TGCGCCAGCAGCTTGGATTGGGACGAAAGCTCCTACGAGCAGTACTTC. Based on the CDR3 plus reference TRBV5-1 and TRBJ2-7, the full variable domain is KAGVTQTPRYLIKTRGQQVTLSCSPISGHRSVSWYQQTPGQGLQFLFEYFSETQRNKGNFPGRFSGRQFSNSRSEMNVSTLELGDSALYLCASSLDWDESSYEQYFGPGTRLTVT.